The rows below give T cell receptor beta chains drawn from one sample of a study of T-cell reconstitution after alpha-beta-depleted transplantation in children. In TCRdb, the PCR reads were re-called with MiXCR into one record per CDR3 protein. The sample contains about 980,000 distinct CDR3 sequences, roughly 31% of which appear only once. The sample was PBMCs, mostly from graft donor cells, taken 360 days after TCRalphabeta/CD19-depleted stem cell transplant. The receptors derive from a boy under two years old who had a stem cell transplant for SCID, so the T cells may come from the graft donor. CDR3s include the opening cysteine and the closing phenylalanine or tryptophan. Each record gives: V gene, J gene, clone size, D gene, CDR3 protein, CDR3 DNA. The D gene is left open where the match is weak. A clone size is listed for some rows: how often the clone was seen (once, few, many), or a class if it is expanded.

v_call: TRBV20-1
j_call: TRBJ2-1
clone_size: NA
d_call: NA
cdr3_aa: CSAPPGVSRNEQFF
cdr3_nt: TGCAGTGCTCCCCCGGGGGTCAGCAGGAATGAGCAGTTCTTC

v_call: TRBV5-5
j_call: TRBJ2-3
clone_size: NA
d_call: NA
cdr3_aa: CASSLGSYSTDTQYF
cdr3_nt: TGTGCCAGCAGCTTAGGGTCCTATAGCACAGATACGCAGTATTTT

v_call: TRBV27
j_call: TRBJ1-1
clone_size: many
d_call: NA
cdr3_aa: CASSSQGAGNTEAFF
cdr3_nt: TGTGCCAGCAGTTCCCAGGGTGCGGGGAACACTGAAGCTTTCTTT

v_call: TRBV12-3/TRBV12-4
j_call: TRBJ1-2
clone_size: few
d_call: NA
cdr3_aa: CASSSFGQLYGYTF
cdr3_nt: TGTGCCAGCAGTTCGTTTGGACAGTTATATGGCTACACCTTC

v_call: TRBV10-3
j_call: TRBJ1-1
clone_size: NA
d_call: TRBD1
cdr3_aa: CAISQGAWGTEAFF
cdr3_nt: TGTGCCATCAGTCAGGGGGCTTGGGGGACTGAAGCTTTCTTT

v_call: TRBV28
j_call: TRBJ1-2
clone_size: NA
d_call: TRBD1
cdr3_aa: CASSLLTGGDYGYTF
cdr3_nt: TGTGCCAGCAGTTTACTTACAGGGGGCGACTATGGCTACACCTTC

v_call: TRBV5-1
j_call: TRBJ2-7
clone_size: NA
d_call: NA
cdr3_aa: CASSHHHGRPFYEQYF
cdr3_nt: TGCGCCAGCAGCCACCATCACGGCAGGCCCTTTTACGAGCAGTACTTC

v_call: TRBV6-5
j_call: TRBJ2-1
clone_size: few
d_call: TRBD2
cdr3_aa: CASSYEAGSSYNEQFF
cdr3_nt: TGTGCCAGCAGTTACGAAGCGGGGAGCTCCTACAATGAGCAGTTCTTC

v_call: TRBV4-2
j_call: TRBJ1-2
clone_size: NA
d_call: NA
cdr3_aa: CASSPSRLRLYGYTF
cdr3_nt: TGTGCCAGCAGCCCCTCCCGACTTCGTCTCTATGGCTACACCTTC

v_call: TRBV15
j_call: TRBJ2-7
clone_size: NA
d_call: NA
cdr3_aa: CATSRVRGNYEQYF
cdr3_nt: TGTGCCACCAGCAGAGTACGGGGAAACTACGAGCAGTACTTC

v_call: TRBV12-3/TRBV12-4
j_call: TRBJ1-1
clone_size: few
d_call: NA
cdr3_aa: CASSLLAGLLMNTEAFF
cdr3_nt: TGTGCCAGCAGTTTATTGGCAGGCCTCCTCATGAACACTGAAGCTTTCTTT

v_call: TRBV5-8
j_call: TRBJ2-6
clone_size: NA
d_call: NA
cdr3_aa: CASTPFGANVLTF
cdr3_nt: TGTGCCAGCACCCCGTTTGGGGCCAACGTCCTGACTTTC

v_call: TRBV5-1
j_call: TRBJ2-7
clone_size: many
d_call: TRBD1
cdr3_aa: CASSSGTGGYEQYF
cdr3_nt: TGTGCCAGCAGCTCCGGGACAGGGGGCTACGAGCAGTACTTC

v_call: TRBV7-2
j_call: TRBJ1-1
clone_size: NA
d_call: NA
cdr3_aa: CASSDKHGTGMNTEAFF
cdr3_nt: TGTGCCAGCAGCGACAAACATGGGACGGGAATGAACACTGAAGCTTTCTTT

v_call: TRBV7-2
j_call: TRBJ2-1
clone_size: NA
d_call: TRBD2
cdr3_aa: CASSSIPKLAGGREQFF
cdr3_nt: TGTGCCAGCAGCTCCATCCCGAAACTAGCGGGGGGGAGAGAGCAGTTCTTC

v_call: TRBV12-3/TRBV12-4
j_call: TRBJ2-3
clone_size: NA
d_call: TRBD2
cdr3_aa: CASSLAWGEGTDTQYF
cdr3_nt: TGTGCCAGCAGTTTAGCTTGGGGGGAGGGTACAGATACGCAGTATTTT

v_call: TRBV15
j_call: TRBJ2-7
clone_size: few
d_call: NA
cdr3_aa: CATSRDRGMGDEQYF
cdr3_nt: TGTGCCACCAGCAGAGATCGGGGTATGGGGGACGAGCAGTACTTC

v_call: TRBV2
j_call: TRBJ1-1
clone_size: NA
d_call: NA
cdr3_aa: CASSEFSWDTEAFF
cdr3_nt: TGTGCCAGCAGTGAGTTCAGCTGGGACACTGAAGCTTTCTTT

v_call: TRBV12-3/TRBV12-4
j_call: TRBJ1-3
clone_size: NA
d_call: NA
cdr3_aa: CASSPPRGSGNTIYF
cdr3_nt: TGTGCCAGCAGTCCGCCCCGGGGCTCTGGAAACACCATATATTTT

v_call: TRBV3-1
j_call: TRBJ2-1
clone_size: many
d_call: NA
cdr3_aa: CASSPRPGGIVF
cdr3_nt: TGTGCCAGCAGCCCTCGGCCGGGCGGAATAGTCTTC

v_call: TRBV20-1
j_call: TRBJ2-5
clone_size: few
d_call: TRBD2
cdr3_aa: CSASLAGGQETQYF
cdr3_nt: TGCAGTGCTAGTTTAGCGGGGGGCCAAGAGACCCAGTACTTC

v_call: TRBV18
j_call: TRBJ2-1
clone_size: NA
d_call: NA
cdr3_aa: CASSPPAGRNEQFF
cdr3_nt: TGTGCCAGCTCACCACCAGCAGGGCGGAATGAGCAGTTCTTC

v_call: TRBV20-1
j_call: TRBJ1-4
clone_size: few
d_call: NA
cdr3_aa: CSAGGPRFGKLFF
cdr3_nt: TGCAGTGCCGGAGGTCCCCGGTTCGGAAAACTGTTTTTT

v_call: TRBV5-6
j_call: TRBJ2-5
clone_size: NA
d_call: NA
cdr3_aa: CASSRLGSRQETQYF
cdr3_nt: TGTGCCAGCAGCCGGCTTGGGTCCAGGCAAGAGACCCAGTACTTC

v_call: TRBV10-3
j_call: TRBJ2-1
clone_size: few
d_call: TRBD1
cdr3_aa: CAISGTGSSYNEQFF
cdr3_nt: TGTGCCATCAGCGGGACAGGGAGCTCCTACAATGAGCAGTTCTTC

v_call: TRBV5-1
j_call: TRBJ1-1
clone_size: once
d_call: NA
cdr3_aa: CASSPNQGFLYTEAFF
cdr3_nt: TGCGCCAGCAGCCCAAACCAAGGGTTTTTGTACACTGAAGCTTTCTTT

v_call: TRBV27
j_call: TRBJ2-7
clone_size: many
d_call: NA
cdr3_aa: CASSTRVSYEQYF
cdr3_nt: TGTGCCAGCAGTACCAGGGTCTCCTACGAGCAGTACTTC

v_call: TRBV3-1
j_call: TRBJ1-1
clone_size: NA
d_call: NA
cdr3_aa: CASSRSPMGITEAFF
cdr3_nt: TGTGCCAGCAGCCGATCCCCTATGGGAATCACTGAAGCTTTCTTT

v_call: TRBV14
j_call: TRBJ2-7
clone_size: NA
d_call: TRBD1
cdr3_aa: CASSQGGDRVGEQYF
cdr3_nt: TGTGCCAGCAGCCAAGGTGGGGACAGGGTGGGCGAGCAGTACTTC

v_call: TRBV5-6
j_call: TRBJ1-2
clone_size: few
d_call: NA
cdr3_aa: CASSLWRSGYTF
cdr3_nt: TGTGCCAGCAGCTTGTGGCGGTCTGGCTACACCTTC

v_call: TRBV27
j_call: TRBJ2-7
clone_size: NA
d_call: TRBD1
cdr3_aa: CASRVPGTAPYEQYF
cdr3_nt: TGTGCCAGCAGGGTCCCCGGGACAGCCCCTTACGAGCAGTACTTC

v_call: TRBV2
j_call: TRBJ1-1
clone_size: NA
d_call: NA
cdr3_aa: CASSDIGFTEAFF
cdr3_nt: TGTGCCAGCAGTGATATAGGGTTTACTGAAGCTTTCTTT

v_call: TRBV20-1
j_call: TRBJ2-5
clone_size: few
d_call: TRBD2
cdr3_aa: CRGVRGGRSETQYF
cdr3_nt: TGCAGGGGCGTTCGCGGGGGGCGGTCAGAGACCCAGTACTTC

v_call: TRBV2
j_call: TRBJ1-5
clone_size: NA
d_call: NA
cdr3_aa: CASGRRNSNQPQHF
cdr3_nt: TGTGCCAGCGGTCGGCGGAATAGCAATCAGCCCCAGCATTTT

v_call: TRBV27
j_call: TRBJ2-7
clone_size: NA
d_call: NA
cdr3_aa: CASSYRAGSSYEQYF
cdr3_nt: TGTGCCAGCAGTTACCGCGCCGGCAGTTCCTACGAGCAGTACTTC

v_call: TRBV10-3
j_call: TRBJ2-1
clone_size: NA
d_call: TRBD1
cdr3_aa: CAISDPGQGINEQFF
cdr3_nt: TGTGCCATCAGTGACCCGGGACAGGGCATCAATGAGCAGTTCTTC

v_call: TRBV4-1
j_call: TRBJ2-6
clone_size: many
d_call: NA
cdr3_aa: CASSQGPSLHGSGANVLTF
cdr3_nt: TGCGCCAGCAGCCAAGGACCCTCCCTGCATGGCTCTGGGGCCAACGTCCTGACTTTC

v_call: TRBV29-1
j_call: TRBJ2-7
clone_size: NA
d_call: TRBD1
cdr3_aa: CSALRTGDSYEQYF
cdr3_nt: TGCAGCGCCCTGAGGACAGGGGACTCCTACGAGCAGTACTTC

v_call: TRBV5-1
j_call: TRBJ1-5
clone_size: NA
d_call: TRBD1
cdr3_aa: CASSLTGGSGQPQHF
cdr3_nt: TGCGCCAGCAGCTTAACAGGGGGATCGGGTCAGCCCCAGCATTTT

v_call: TRBV5-1
j_call: TRBJ2-1
clone_size: few
d_call: NA
cdr3_aa: CASSLAEGLYNEQFF
cdr3_nt: TGCGCCAGCAGCTTGGCCGAGGGGCTGTACAATGAGCAGTTCTTC

v_call: TRBV20-1
j_call: TRBJ1-3
clone_size: few
d_call: NA
cdr3_aa: CSARDSGASGNTIYF
cdr3_nt: TGCAGTGCTAGAGATTCGGGGGCCTCTGGAAACACCATATATTTT